What follows is one TCR beta chain and its context. immunoSEQ v3.0 was run at survey level. Method: immunoSEQ multiplex PCR; TCRdb's copy keeps in-frame clones and lacks some. Altogether more than 20,000 clones are present, about 86% being singletons, with the ten largest covering 4% to 5.5%. The data were obtained in a study of long-term antiretroviral therapy in people with HIV. Germline lookup yields CDR1 SGHTA and CDR2 FQGNSA. The CDR3 spans 15 residues. V dropped 7 bases and J dropped 8; count of bases not matched to a gene: 8. The sequence derives from a man aged 18 to 35 with HIV. The source was unsorted PBMCs, collected 3 years after starting antiretroviral therapy. This rearrangement joins TRBV7-2 to TRBJ1-6; 10 nucleotides agree with TRBD1. The chain's CDR3 is CASTRDRGMYSPLHF. Written as DNA, the CDR3 is TGTGCCAGCACCCGGGACAGGGGAATGTATTCACCCCTCCACTTT. Variable domain in full (rest from reference TRBV7-2 and TRBJ1-6): GAGVSQSPSNKVTEKGKDVELRCDPISGHTALYWYRQSLGQGLEFLIYFQGNSAPDKSGLPSDRFSAERTGGSVSTLTIQRTQQEDSAVYLCASTRDRGMYSPLHFGNGTRLTVT.